This T cell receptor (beta chain) stems from a study of blood T cell repertoires in COVID-19 (dated by TCRdb to about 2020). Background on the whole study: Collaborator samples came from the United States, Italy and Spain and covered acute and convalescent phases of COVID-19. The prospective study material was composed of cDNA or gDNA derived from T cells, B-cell-depleted T cells, or PBMCs. The dataset comprised deeply sampled blood TCRbeta repertoires from subjects exposed to, actively infected with, or recovered from COVID-19. The repertoires were released in a freely available public database meant as a resource for research on the immune response to SARS-CoV-2. Samples came from the ongoing ImmuneRACE study (first 160 participants) plus 1,254 subjects from 6 global collaborators. Nearly every sample came with metadata listing a de-identified subject ID, COVID-19 status, age in years and sex. Where available, HLA class I and class II types were taken from metadata supplied by the sample provider and were not determined by assay-based typing.

Worth noting for this clone: The antigen it binds to is not known. There are no base qualities to consult, and no much larger clone falls within one base.

Broad study findings and their caveats: The quantity of clinical and demographic metadata differed by source and by participant and was supplied without curation.

TCRbeta CDR3 regions were amplified from genomic DNA using the immunoSEQ Assay, a bias-controlled multiplex PCR. Under the source paper's analysis protocol: The number of nucleated cells in each sample was estimated by amplification of reference gene primers within the assay. To quantify the absolute abundance of each unique TCRbeta CDR3 rearrangement, sequence reads were collapsed and filtered. For each sample, productive Simpson clonality was calculated as the square root of Simpson's diversity index across productive rearrangements. Not all clones reach the TCRdb copy of this immuneACCESS table, which keeps in-frame sequences only. Checked studies attribute under half of the gap to unresolved V genes and leave the rest unexplained. From that table come the V and J calls and clone size; the DNA was used to work out D and trimming. The sample table shows 25,000 to 30,000 clones, and approximately 96% are seen once. The ten top clones hold 3.5% to 4.5% of the sample.

Each collaborating institution followed its own protocols to collect whole blood in K2EDTA tubes. For TCRbeta analysis, collaborators shipped samples as frozen whole blood, isolated PBMCs, or DNA extracted from either of those sample types. The sequence was collected from a human donor with active COVID-19. The donor label of this sample is uncertain. Sequencing input: peripheral blood.

CDR3 sequence: CASSPSTSSSYEQYF. The DNA reads TGCGCCAGCAGCCCTAGTACTAGTTCTTCCTACGAGCAGTACTTC. The sequence joins TRBV5-1 to TRBJ2-7, and possibly TRBD2, on 5 matching bases. The CDR3 spans 15 residues, from the cysteine through the phenylalanine. Solely the CDR3 DNA is kept, with 45 bases framed from the first base. V is cut by 4 bases and J by 1 base, and the space between the germline ends is 15 bases. The germline V gene gives CDR1 as SGHRS and CDR2 as YFSETQ.